The 24 T cell receptor beta chains listed next were all sequenced from one sample in a study of cytomegalovirus exposure and HLA in healthy donors. Primers for the PCR totalled 60 Vbeta and 13 Jbeta. Assay used: immunoSEQ multiplex PCR; TCRdb lists only in-frame clones, some missing. Of 150,000 to 200,000 clones in the sample, 68% were seen once. The sample was PBMCs. These receptors came from a woman between 40 and 55 years old in good health and CMV-seropositive.

The J gene is TRBJ1-1, the V gene TRBV4-1, with 7 positions matching TRBD1. CDR1 is MGHRA and CDR2 is YSYEKL in the germline V gene. V lost 1 base to trimming and J lost 10 bases; unmatched junction nucleotides: 3. This CDR3 has 12 amino acids. The CDR3 sequence: CASSQVAGGAFF. The CDR3 nucleotides read TGCGCCAGCAGCCAAGTGGCAGGGGGAGCTTTCTTT.

This clone appeared once. The chain joins TRBV18 to TRBJ1-5, with 7 positions matching TRBD1. The CDR3 length is 14 residues. The junction had 1 base not matched to a gene; V was cut back by 4 bases and J by 1 base. Germline V gene sequence: CDR1 KGHSH, CDR2 LQKENI. CDR3 DNA: TGTGCCAGCTCACGGGACAGAAGCAATCAGCCCCAGCATTTT. It specifies CASSRDRSNQPQHF.

This clone was counted only a few times. The junction and the germline gene differ at one end; a read error may be behind it. J is TRBJ1-2 and V is TRBV6-5, with D tentatively TRBD1 (6 bases). Germline values: CDR1 MNHEY, CDR2 SVGAGI. The CDR3 runs 15 residues. CDR3 sequence: CASRIQGESNYGYPF. The CDR3 nucleotides are TGTGCCAGCAGGATACAGGGAGAGAGTAACTATGGCTACCCCTTC.

This clone came up once. J is TRBJ1-1 and V is TRBV4-3; D may be TRBD1 (5 bases). The germline V gene encodes CDR1 LGHNA and CDR2 YSLEER. The CDR3 covers 13 residues. Trimming removed 4 bases from V and 4 bases from J, with 10 bases in between. CDR3 bases: TGCGCCAGCAGCCCTCAGGGATTCACTGAAGCTTTCTTT. It yields the protein CASSPQGFTEAFF.

This clone was seen more than once but under ten times. The chain employs TRBV7-2 and TRBJ1-2, with D maybe TRBD1 (5 bases). Germline CDR1 and CDR2: SGHTA and FQGNSA. The length of the CDR3 is 12 residues. V lost 5 bases to trimming and J lost 8 bases, with 12 bases between them. CDR3: CASSPGGSGYTF. The DNA for the CDR3 is TGTGCCAGCAGCCCCGGGGGATCGGGCTACACCTTC.

V gene TRBV7-2 combines with J gene TRBJ1-2; no clear D gene. Germline V lookup: CDR1 SGHTA, CDR2 FQGNSA. The V gene lost 1 base and the J gene lost 3 bases, with 3 bases spanning the gap. The CDR3 is made up of 12 amino acids. CDR3 sequence (DNA): TGTGCCAGCAGCTTAGTCGACTATGGCTACACCTTC. This codes for CASSLVDYGYTF.

This chain connects TRBV18 to TRBJ2-3; TRBD1 aligns across 10 bases. Germline loops: CDR1 KGHSH, CDR2 LQKENI. This CDR3 has 16 amino acids. V shed 0 bases, J shed 4 bases, and the junction held 4 bases outside the gene matches. The CDR3 DNA reads as TGTGCCAGCTCACCACCGACAGGGGGCTACCCAGATACGCAGTATTTT. Translation: CASSPPTGGYPDTQYF.

This clone was observed once. V gene TRBV5-6 combines with J gene TRBJ2-7; D is possibly TRBD1 (6 bases). CDR1 and CDR2 (germline): SGHDT, YYEEEE. Trimming stripped 1 base from V and 3 bases from J, with 20 bases between. This CDR3 is built from 17 residues. CDR3 amino acids: CASSLQGLPQPGYEQYF. In nucleotides, the CDR3 is TGTGCCAGCAGCTTGCAGGGGCTCCCTCAACCTGGCTACGAGCAGTACTTC. The full variable domain, with the rest looked up from reference TRBV5-6 and TRBJ2-7, is DAGVTQSPTHLIKTRGQQVTLRCSPKSGHDTVSWYQQALGQGPQFIFQYYEEEERQRGNFPDRFSGHQFPNYSSELNVNALLLGDSALYLCASSLQGLPQPGYEQYFGPGTRLTVT.

The chain employs TRBV28 and TRBJ2-2, with TRBD1 identical over 7 bases. Germline V CDR1 and CDR2: MDHEN, SYDVKM. The length of the CDR3 is 16 residues. Trimming cost V 3 bases and J 2 bases; bases outside gene matches: 6. DNA of the CDR3: TGTGCCAGCAGTTTGCGAAGGGGGCTCAACACCGGGGAGCTGTTTTTT. Its translation: CASSLRRGLNTGELFF.

The genes are TRBV5-1 and TRBJ2-2; 10 bases align to TRBD2. Per germline, CDR1 SGHRS and CDR2 YFSETQ. V was pared by 2 bases and J by 4 bases, with 5 bases of the junction left unmatched. The CDR3 extends over 16 amino acids. This CDR3 reads CASSFILAGATGELFF. In nucleotides, the CDR3 is TGCGCCAGCAGCTTCATCCTAGCGGGGGCCACCGGGGAGCTGTTTTTT.

The gene calls are TRBV5-1 and TRBJ2-7; TRBD1 matches at 7 bases. The CDR3 contains 14 residues. V gave up 7 bases and J gave up 7 bases; unmatched junction bases: 14. CDR1 SGHRS and CDR2 YFSETQ come from the germline V gene. The CDR3 region is CASGTQQGLGEQYF. The CDR3 bases are TGCGCCAGCGGGACGCAACAGGGGCTGGGAGAGCAGTACTTC.

As concerns this clone: A junction end diverges from the germline sequence, so it may reflect a read error. The V gene is TRBV4-3, the J gene TRBJ2-1; D not certain. The CDR3 contains 13 residues. Germline CDR1 is LGHNA and CDR2 is YSLEER. CDR3 residues: CASSQDSSNEQFF. The CDR3 nucleotides read TGCGCCAGCAGCCAAGATTCCTCCAATGAGCAGTTCTTC.

The genes are TRBV2 and TRBJ2-1, with 11 bases aligning to TRBD2. The germline V gene has CDR1 SNHLY and CDR2 FYNNEI. The CDR3 is 15 residues long. After removal of 5 bases from V and 6 bases from J, the junction contained 6 bases not matched to a gene. CDR3 in DNA: TGTGCCAGCAGTCCCCTAGCGGGGGGTACCAATGAGCAGTTCTTC. Translated: CASSPLAGGTNEQFF.

The chain carries TRBV4-2 and TRBJ2-3; D is perhaps TRBD2 (6 bases). CDR1 and CDR2 (germline): LGHNA, YNFKEQ. V shed 0 bases and J shed 2 bases, with 9 bases lying between them. This CDR3 is 15 amino acids long. CDR3: CASSQEGTDTDTQYF. The CDR3 DNA reads TGTGCCAGCAGCCAAGAAGGGACTGACACAGATACGCAGTATTTT.

This clone was detected only a few times. The chain carries TRBV4-2 and TRBJ2-6, with D tentatively TRBD2 (5 bases). Trimming removed 0 bases at V and 1 base at J, with 13 bases between. The CDR3 is 18 amino acids. In germline, CDR1 is LGHNA, CDR2 YNFKEQ. This CDR3 reads CASSQETVRRSGANVLTF. The CDR3 bases are TGTGCCAGCAGCCAAGAAACGGTGAGGAGGTCTGGGGCCAACGTCCTGACTTTC.

The chain uses TRBV19 and TRBJ1-2; tentatively, D is TRBD1 (5 bases). Germline V CDR1 and CDR2: LNHDA, SQIVND (reference sequence). CDR3 length: 13 amino acids. V shed 7 bases and J shed 8 bases, with 17 bases lying between them. For the CDR3, the DNA is TGTGCCAGTATGATGCAGGGTGGTAGCGGCTACACCTTC. Translation gives CASMMQGGSGYTF.

The chain is built from TRBV28 and TRBJ1-5; no definite D call. V was cut by 5 bases and J by 4 bases, with 6 bases left in between. This CDR3 region has 12 residues. CDR1 and CDR2 (germline): MDHEN, SYDVKM. This chain's CDR3 is CASSPENQPQHF. As DNA, the CDR3 is TGTGCCAGCAGTCCCGAGAATCAGCCCCAGCATTTT.

V gene TRBV6-1 combines with J gene TRBJ1-1; unclear D gene. The CDR3 loop spans 13 amino acids. Trimming removed 0 bases at V and 10 bases at J, with 12 bases between. Per the germline V gene, CDR1 is MNHNS and CDR2 is SASEGT. The CDR3 protein is CASSEAISGSAFF. The CDR3 region has the DNA TGTGCCAGCAGTGAAGCCATCAGCGGTTCAGCTTTCTTT.

The CDR3 here is CASSRLAGGTDTQYF. The CDR3 DNA sequence: TGTGCCAGCAGCCGATTAGCGGGAGGGACAGATACGCAGTATTTT. The rearrangement uses TRBV28 and TRBJ2-3, with 11 bases identical to TRBD2. This CDR3 contains 15 residues. V lost 6 bases to trimming and J lost 3 bases; unmatched junction nucleotides: 5. The germline gives CDR1 MDHEN, CDR2 SYDVKM.

In its sample, this clone was seen a few times. This sample also contains other DNA sequences that code for the same CDR3. V and J are TRBV4-1 and TRBJ2-1, with TRBD2 matching over 8 bases. Germline CDR1 reads MGHRA; CDR2 reads YSYEKL. Trimming removed 3 bases from V and 6 bases from J; junction bases left unmatched: 1. The CDR3 has 13 residues. CDR3 residues: CASSQGLVNEQFF. The CDR3 DNA reads TGCGCCAGCAGCCAGGGACTAGTCAATGAGCAGTTCTTC.

This sequence joins TRBV7-2 and TRBJ2-2, with 10 bases fitting TRBD2. The CDR3 runs to 17 residues. The germline gives CDR1 SGHTA, CDR2 FQGNSA. With 5 bases clipped from V and 3 bases from J, the junction kept 9 bases outside the gene matches. In DNA, the CDR3 is TGTGCCAGCAGCCCCGGCAGCGGGGGGGTACACACCGGGGAGCTGTTTTTT. This codes for CASSPGSGGVHTGELFF.

This clone was counted a single time. The genes are TRBV5-6 and TRBJ2-3, with D perhaps TRBD1 (7 bases). Germline CDR1 reads SGHDT; CDR2 reads YYEEEE. V lost 4 bases to trimming and J lost 2 bases, with 17 bases between them. The CDR3 has 16 amino acids. In DNA, the CDR3 is TGTGCCAGCAGCCAGAGCCAGGGGGGATACACAGATACGCAGTATTTT. Its translation: CASSQSQGGYTDTQYF.

The genes are TRBV19 and TRBJ2-2; D perhaps matches TRBD1 (5 bases). The CDR3 sequence is 13 residues long. Germline loops: CDR1 LNHDA, CDR2 SQIVND (reference sequence). Trimming cost V 10 bases and J 2 bases, with 11 bases left between them. CDR3 bases: TGTGCCACCCTCGGACAAAACACCGGGGAGCTGTTTTTT. Translation gives CATLGQNTGELFF.

This clone came up a few times. This chain uses TRBV6-5 with TRBJ2-3; TRBD1 aligns across 7 bases. V trimming: 2 bases; J trimming: 0 bases; junction bases outside the gene matches: 5. Germline CDR1 reads MNHEY; CDR2 reads SVGAGI. The length of the CDR3 is 16 residues. The chain's CDR3 is CASSYGAGGSTDTQYF. CDR3 DNA: TGTGCCAGCAGTTACGGGGCAGGGGGTAGCACAGATACGCAGTATTTT.